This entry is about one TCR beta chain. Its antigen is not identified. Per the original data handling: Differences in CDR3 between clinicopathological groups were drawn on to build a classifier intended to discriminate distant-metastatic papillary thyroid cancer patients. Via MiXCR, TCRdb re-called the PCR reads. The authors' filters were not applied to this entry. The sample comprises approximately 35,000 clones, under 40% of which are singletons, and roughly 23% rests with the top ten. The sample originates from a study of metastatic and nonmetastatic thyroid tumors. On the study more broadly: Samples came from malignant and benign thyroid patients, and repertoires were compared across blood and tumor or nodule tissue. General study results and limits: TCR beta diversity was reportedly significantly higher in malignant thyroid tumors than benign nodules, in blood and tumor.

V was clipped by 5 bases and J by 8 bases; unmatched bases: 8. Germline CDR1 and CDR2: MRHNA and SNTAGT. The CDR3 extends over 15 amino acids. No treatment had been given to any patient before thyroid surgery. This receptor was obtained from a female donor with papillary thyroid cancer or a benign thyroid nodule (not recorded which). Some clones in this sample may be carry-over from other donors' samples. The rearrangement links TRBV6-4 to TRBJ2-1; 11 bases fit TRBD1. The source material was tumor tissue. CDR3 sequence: CASSRTGGTIYEQFF. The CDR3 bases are TGTGCCAGCAGTCGGACAGGGGGCACCATCTATGAGCAGTTCTTC.